This T cell receptor (beta chain) is drawn from a study of cytomegalovirus exposure and HLA in healthy donors. The overall study: One earlier analysis, a look at about 179 million T cells, found roughly 110 million unique TCR beta sequences.

The CDR3 runs to 15 residues. Germline V gene data show CDR1 as MNHEY and CDR2 as SVGAGI. V lost 7 bases to trimming and J lost 7 bases, with 22 bases between them. This clone showed up just a few times. What it binds is not known. PCR was performed using 60 Vbeta and 13 Jbeta primers. Only in-frame clones appear in the TCRdb table, and some are missing; sequencing was by immunoSEQ multiplex PCR. The profile covers 150,000 to 200,000 clones, with over 70% appearing a single time and 2.5% to 3.5% taken by the ten largest. Overall study findings and caveats: The HLA-A and HLA-B alleles of most subjects were reportedly predicted accurately from TCR beta sequences.

Sequences were obtained from PBMCs. This sequence originates from a woman aged 45-60 years in good health and CMV-seropositive. This chain connects TRBV6-5 to TRBJ1-2; D remains unclear. The CDR3 region is CASTYSRGFTLGYTF. The CDR3, as DNA: TGTGCCAGCACCTATTCTCGAGGTTTTACCCTTGGCTACACCTTC.